Sequencing of this T cell receptor (beta chain) was carried out in a study of shared clonotypes between healthy human individuals. Study observations and caveats: Non-shared clonotypes had lower generation probabilities than clonotypes shared by all four sorted-subset donors. Clonotype sharing across a few donors was observed for about 4.8% of naive CD4 clonotypes. Depth of sequencing was expected to influence donor clonotype sharing. Researchers sampled only blood; tissue repertoires likely differ.

CD45RO-negative, CCR7-positively selected cells formed the naive CD8 fraction, excluding terminally differentiated effector memory CD45RA+ cells. Some clones are missing from TCRdb's copy, which holds only in-frame ones; the method was immunoSEQ multiplex PCR. The table lists around 2.1 million clones, about 93% of them singletons. To note about this clone: No antigen is known for it.

Per germline, CDR1 SGHDN and CDR2 FVKESK. The V and J ends lost 1 base and 0 bases respectively, with 13 bases between them. CDR3 length: 16 amino acids. V gene TRBV14 combines with J gene TRBJ2-7, with D possibly matching TRBD1 (5 bases). The sequencing sample was made of naive CD8+ T cells from PBMCs. This clonotype originated in a man aged 18 to 29 in good health. Some clones in this sample may be carry-over from other donors' samples. CDR3 nucleotide sequence: TGTGCCAGCAGCCAAGTTAAAGGGGAATCCTCCTACGAGCAGTACTTC. Residues: CASSQVKGESSYEQYF.